This T cell receptor beta chain was sequenced during a study of T cells after yellow fever vaccination. Trimming shortened V by 2 bases and J by 0 bases, and 11 bases separated the two germline ends. Germline-derived CDR1 and CDR2 are DFQATT and SNEGSKA (reference sequence). This CDR3 is built from 14 residues. TCRdb reprocessed the 5' RACE reads with MiXCR, giving one entry per CDR3 protein. The table shows 30,000 or so distinct CDR3 sequences, with 6.3% occurring only once. Ten or more counts support this clonotype. The receptor was isolated from a young man who received the YFV17D yellow fever vaccine. The rearrangement links TRBV20-1 to TRBJ2-7; a weak D match, TRBD1 (6 bases). Specimen: PBMCs, either bulk or a sorted T-cell subset (CD4+, CD8+, memory, or dextramer-sorted; not recorded which), collected on the day of the yellow fever booster vaccination. The CDR3 DNA reads TGCAGTGCTAGACTACAGGGTTACTCCTACGAGCAGTACTTC. Amino acids: CSARLQGYSYEQYF.